The 30 T cell receptor beta chains below were found in one sample sequenced in a study of monozygotic twins with inflammatory bowel disease. Reprocessing the 5' RACE reads, TCRdb reports a single entry for every CDR3 protein and omits DNA. The ten most abundant clones cover roughly 5.2% of a sample with roughly 320,000 distinct CDR3 sequences. The sequenced sample consisted of blood. All receptors come from a human donor with ulcerative colitis or Crohn's disease, or a healthy co-twin of an affected twin (not recorded which).

The rearrangement joins TRBV28 to TRBJ2-7. Germline lookup yields CDR1 MDHEN and CDR2 SYDVKM. This CDR3 contains 11 residues. The CDR3 sequence: CASGSTYEQYF.

This rearrangement joins TRBV7-3 to TRBJ1-6. The CDR3 is made up of 14 amino acids. The germline V gene has CDR1 SGHTA and CDR2 FQGTGA. CDR3 region: CASSAREGDSPLHF.

The CDR3 loop reads CASSSQGASTDTQYF. The chain has TRBV7-2 and TRBJ2-3; TCRdb's D call, TRBD1, is unchecked because there is no DNA. The germline CDR1 and CDR2 sequences are SGHTA and FQGNSA. The CDR3 is made up of 15 amino acids.

V usage is TRBV6-1 and J usage is TRBJ1-2; with no DNA, the TCRdb D assignment of TRBD1 cannot be verified. The CDR3 runs 14 residues. In germline, CDR1 is MNHNS, CDR2 SASEGT. The CDR3 loop reads CASSPGQLLYGYTF.

This chain uses TRBV7-2 with TRBJ2-1. This CDR3 is built from 13 residues. In germline, CDR1 is SGHTA, CDR2 FQGNSA. CDR3 protein: CASSLALGRAQFF.

V and J are TRBV4-3 and TRBJ1-3. Germline V gives CDR1 LGHNA, CDR2 YSLEER. This CDR3 is 14 amino acids long. CDR3: CASSQDGAGNTIYF.

V usage is TRBV7-2 and J usage is TRBJ2-5. CDR1 is SGHTA and CDR2 is FQGNSA in the germline V gene. The CDR3 length is 14 residues. This CDR3 reads CASRITGYQETQYF.

The chain uses TRBV19 and TRBJ1-5; absent DNA, TCRdb's TRBD1 call cannot be checked. CDR3 length: 19 amino acids. Germline CDR1 reads LNHDA; CDR2 reads SQIVND (reference sequence). This chain's CDR3 is CASSSNVGGSGQSNQPQHF.

J is TRBJ2-1 and V is TRBV5-1. The CDR3 has 12 residues. CDR1 SGHRS and CDR2 YFSETQ come from the germline V gene. This CDR3 is CASSFDLLEQFF.

J is TRBJ2-5 and V is TRBV29-1; TCRdb proposes TRBD1, but this gene call is untestable without DNA. The CDR3 contains 14 residues. Germline values: CDR1 SQVTM, CDR2 ANQGSEA. CDR3 region: CSARTGGLQETQYF.

The chain employs TRBV3-1 and TRBJ2-1; absent DNA, TCRdb's TRBD2 call cannot be checked. CDR1 LGHDT and CDR2 YNNKEL come from the germline V gene (reference sequence). The CDR3 is 14 residues long. The CDR3 protein is CATKAGYRNDEQFF.

CDR3 sequence reads: CSAWVFTQETQYF. The chain links TRBV20-1 to TRBJ2-5. There are 13 residues in the CDR3. Germline V gives CDR1 DFQATT, CDR2 SNEGSKA (reference sequence).

The chain is built from TRBV5-4 and TRBJ2-7; no DNA is available, so the TRBD1 call from TCRdb remains unchecked. From germline, CDR1 is SGHNT and CDR2 YYREEE (reference sequence). The CDR3 has 13 amino acids. The CDR3 reads CASSLETAYEQYF.

The V gene is TRBV25-1, the J gene TRBJ2-5; as DNA is missing, the TRBD1 call by TCRdb cannot be tested. The CDR3 contains 15 residues. The germline CDR1 and CDR2 sequences are MGHDK and SYGVNS. The CDR3 reads CASSNVGQLVETQYF. Full variable domain (missing parts from reference TRBV25-1 and TRBJ2-5): EADIYQTPRYLVIGTGKKITLECSQTMGHDKMYWYQQDPGMELHLIHYSYGVNSTEKGDLSSESTVSRIRTEHFPLTLESARPSHTSQYLCASSNVGQLVETQYFGPGTRLLVL.

The rearrangement joins TRBV2 to TRBJ2-7. CDR3 size: 13 residues. Looked up from germline, CDR1 is SNHLY and CDR2 is FYNNEI. The CDR3 protein is CASSERYATEQYF. Drawing the rest from reference TRBV2 and TRBJ2-7, the complete variable domain is EPEVTQTPSHQVTQMGQEVILRCVPISNHLYFYWYRQILGQKVEFLVSFYNNEISEKSEIFDDQFSVERPDGSNFTLKIRSTKLEDSAMYFCASSERYATEQYFGPGTRLTVT.

The genes are TRBV7-9 and TRBJ1-3. Germline CDR1 is SEHNR and CDR2 is FQNEAQ (reference sequence). CDR3 size: 12 residues. This CDR3 reads CASSLKGHTIYF.

V usage is TRBV7-9 and J usage is TRBJ2-3; there is no DNA to check the TCRdb D call of TRBD2. Germline assignment: CDR1 SEHNR and CDR2 FQNEAQ (reference sequence). CDR3 length equals 15 residues. The CDR3 region is CASSLASGLTDTQYF.

This chain connects TRBV6-6 to TRBJ2-7. This CDR3 contains 14 residues. Per germline, CDR1 MNHNY and CDR2 SVGAGI (reference sequence). The CDR3 region is CASSYSDGSYEQYF.

CDR3 sequence reads: CASSPLRKTEAFF. This sequence joins TRBV7-7 and TRBJ1-1; TCRdb's D call of TRBD1 is untestable without DNA. Germline assignment: CDR1 SSHAT and CDR2 FNYEAQ (reference sequence). The CDR3 contains 13 residues.

The rearrangement joins TRBV5-6 to TRBJ1-5; lacking DNA, the TRBD1 call made by TCRdb goes unchecked. The CDR3 spans 15 residues. CDR1 and CDR2 from the germline V gene are SGHDT and YYEEEE. The CDR3 loop is CASSLVGDSNQPQHF.

The V and J genes are TRBV2 and TRBJ2-7. The germline V gene encodes CDR1 SNHLY and CDR2 FYNNEI. The CDR3 has 13 residues. CDR3 in amino acids: CASSERGRGEQYF.

The chain joins TRBV7-2 to TRBJ1-5; the D call of TRBD1 rests on TCRdb alone, since no DNA is present to check it. Germline CDR1 reads SGHTA; CDR2 reads FQGNSA. This CDR3 region has 15 residues. CDR3 residues: CASSALTGANQPQHF.

The chain couples TRBV28 to TRBJ2-1. The V gene's germline CDR1 is MDHEN and CDR2 SYDVKM. This CDR3 has 11 amino acids. CDR3 protein: CASSLQGIEFF.

The chain is built from TRBV4-2 and TRBJ1-1; TCRdb designates TRBD1, a call that cannot be tested without DNA. The CDR3 is 15 amino acids. Germline loops: CDR1 LGHNA, CDR2 YNFKEQ. The CDR3: CASSQDSSRGSSAFF.

The chain carries TRBV7-2 and TRBJ1-4; with no DNA, the TCRdb D assignment of TRBD1 cannot be verified. CDR1 and CDR2 from the germline V gene are SGHTA and FQGNSA. The CDR3 covers 15 residues. CDR3 residues: CASSLHGAGSEKLFF.

V usage is TRBV6-1 and J usage is TRBJ2-3; lacking DNA, the TRBD2 call made by TCRdb goes unchecked. Looked up from germline, CDR1 is MNHNS and CDR2 is SASEGT. The CDR3 covers 14 residues. CDR3 loop: CASKTSGKRDTQYF.

This chain uses TRBV29-1 with TRBJ2-2. The CDR3 has 14 amino acids. The germline V gene has CDR1 SQVTM and CDR2 ANQGSEA. This CDR3 reads CSVELEHPAGELFF.

The chain joins TRBV11-2 to TRBJ2-7; lacking DNA, the TRBD2 call made by TCRdb goes unchecked. The germline gives CDR1 SGHAT, CDR2 FQNNGV. The CDR3 consists of 17 residues. The CDR3: CASSLEGTSGGAYEQYF.

This rearrangement joins TRBV5-5 to TRBJ1-5; absent DNA, TCRdb's TRBD1 call cannot be checked. Germline V gene lookup returns CDR1 SGHKS and CDR2 YYEKEE (reference sequence). This CDR3 region has 13 residues. CDR3 protein: CASSFRGAQPQHF.

The V and J genes are TRBV20-1 and TRBJ2-5; absent DNA, TCRdb's TRBD2 call cannot be checked. CDR1 and CDR2 from the germline V gene are DFQATT and SNEGSKA (reference sequence). This CDR3 has 17 residues. The CDR3 region is CSARTTGGRALLETQYF.